This T cell receptor (beta chain) was observed in a study of cytomegalovirus exposure and HLA in healthy donors. Whole-study findings and limits: Many donors carried some public TCRs, although rarity characterized most TCR sequences. The study labeled roughly 160 TCR beta chains cytomegalovirus-associated.

Remarks on this clone: Its antigen is undetermined.

The J segment lost 7 bases and the V segment lost 5 bases, leaving 2 bases of the junction unmatched. This CDR3 is 12 amino acids long. Germline assignment: CDR1 GTSNPN and CDR2 SVGIG (reference sequence). Clones were read by immunoSEQ multiplex PCR, and TCRdb kept only the in-frame ones, dropping some. In the table there are about 160,000 clones, 89% of which are singletons. The chain joins TRBV30 to TRBJ2-7; the match to TRBD2 covers 13 bases. The TCR was taken from a young woman in good health and CMV-seropositive. Sequences were obtained from PBMCs. CDR3 amino acids: CAWGLAGDEQYF. In nucleotides, the CDR3 is TGTGCCTGGGGACTAGCGGGAGATGAGCAGTACTTC.